This is a list of T cell receptor beta chains from one sample in a study of neurological immune-mediated disorders. TCRdb analysed the 5' RACE reads with MiXCR anew, one entry per CDR3 protein. The repertoire has roughly 45,000 distinct CDR3 sequences, approximately 3% of them found once; the top ten carry roughly 16%. The sequenced sample consisted of PBMCs. The source of these receptors is a woman between 45 and 60 years old with multiple sclerosis. CDR3s include the opening cysteine and the closing phenylalanine or tryptophan. A D gene is named only where the DNA matches it firmly. Each size is once, few, many, or a class for an expanded clone.

TRBV7-8	TRBJ1-4	TRBD1	many	TGTGCCAGCAGCTCAGCTGGGACAGGGGGTGAAAAACTGTTTTTT	CASSSAGTGGEKLFF
TRBV10-2	TRBJ1-1	TRBD1	many	TGCGCCACTCGGGACAGCCAAAAAATGAACACTGAAGCTTTCTTT	CATRDSQKMNTEAFF
TRBV5-1	TRBJ2-2	NA	many	TGCGCCAGCAGCTTGGCACCGGGGGACCGCGGGGAGCTGTTTTTT	CASSLAPGDRGELFF
TRBV27	TRBJ2-1	TRBD2	many	TGTGCCAGCAGTTTCAGCGGGGGGATGGCCTACAATGAGCAGTTCTTC	CASSFSGGMAYNEQFF
TRBV7-2	TRBJ1-5	NA	many	TGTGCCAGCAGCTTAAGAGTGGGCAATCAGCCCCAGCATTTT	CASSLRVGNQPQHF
TRBV20-1	TRBJ1-1	NA	many	TGCAGTGCTAGAGGAGGGGTAGGCCGAAAGCGGTCCACTGAAGCTTTCTTT	CSARGGVGRKRSTEAFF
TRBV20-1	TRBJ2-3	TRBD2	many	TGCAGTGCTAGTATCCTAGCGGGGGGGCCCAGCACAGATACGCAGTATTTT	CSASILAGGPSTDTQYF
TRBV6-5	TRBJ2-1	TRBD2	many	TGTGCCAGCAGTGGTCGAGCGAGCGGGGGGCACAATGAGCAGTTCTTC	CASSGRASGGHNEQFF
TRBV20-1	TRBJ2-3	NA	many	TGCAGTGCTAGAGATCCCTGGGGGGGGGCCCCAGATACGCAGTATTTT	CSARDPWGGAPDTQYF
TRBV6-6	TRBJ1-5	NA	many	TGTGCCACCGAACGACCGCCCCAGCATTTT	CATERPPQHF
TRBV5-1	TRBJ2-5	NA	many	TGCGCCAGCAGCTTGGACAGGTCTGGAGAGACCCAGTACTTC	CASSLDRSGETQYF
TRBV20-1	TRBJ2-3	TRBD2	many	TGCAGTGGTGGACTAGCGGGAGGAACACACACAGATACGCAGTATTTT	CSGGLAGGTHTDTQYF
TRBV19	TRBJ1-1	NA	many	TGTGCCAGTAGTAGATGGGGGAACACTGAAGCTTTCTTT	CASSRWGNTEAFF
TRBV20-1	TRBJ2-2	NA	many	TGCAGTGCTAATCCGGGATGGACCGGGGAGCTGTTTTTT	CSANPGWTGELFF
TRBV19	TRBJ1-5	NA	many	TGTGCCAGTAGTATAGAGGCTGCCGTGCATTTT	CASSIEAAVHF
TRBV28	TRBJ2-7	NA	many	TGTGCCAGCGCGGCCTTCCGGGAGATAGAGCAGTACTTC	CASAAFREIEQYF
TRBV5-1	TRBJ2-3	NA	many	TGCGCCAGCAGCCATGAGGACCTCACAGATACGCAGTATTTT	CASSHEDLTDTQYF
TRBV27	TRBJ2-5	NA	many	TGTGCCAGCAGTCCCCTTGGGGGGGGCCGCCAAGAGACCCAGTACTTC	CASSPLGGGRQETQYF
TRBV29-1	TRBJ2-1	NA	many	TGCAGCGTTGAAGATATCTCCTCCTACAATGAGCAGTTCTTC	CSVEDISSYNEQFF
TRBV20-1	TRBJ2-7	NA	many	TGCAGTGCTAGAGATTCTAAAGTGATCTACGAGCAGTACTTC	CSARDSKVIYEQYF
TRBV9	TRBJ2-1	TRBD1	many	TGTGCCAGCAGCGTAGTAGGACAGGGGGCGGTCGGCTACAATGAGCAGTTCTTC	CASSVVGQGAVGYNEQFF
TRBV20-1	TRBJ2-3	NA	many	TGCAGTGCTAGAGTAGCGGAAAGCACAGATACGCAGTATTTT	CSARVAESTDTQYF
TRBV6-1	TRBJ2-7	NA	many	TGTGCCAGCAGCCCGGGATCCCTCTACGAGCAGTACTTC	CASSPGSLYEQYF
TRBV20-1	TRBJ2-1	NA	many	TGCAGTGCTTTCTTAGCGGTTAACTCCTACAATGAGCAGTTCTTC	CSAFLAVNSYNEQFF